What follows are 8 T cell receptor beta chains derived from one specimen sequenced in a study of T and B cells in COVID-19 patients. TRB rearrangements were amplified by multiplex PCR with BIOMED2 TRB-A/B primers. One entry per CDR3 protein, called by TCRdb with MiXCR from the multiplex PCR reads. The table lists more than 11,000 distinct CDR3 sequences, about 30% of them singletons. Blood genomic DNA input for TRB amplification was 250-500 ng. Sequenced input: blood. These TCRs come from a human donor who had recovered from COVID-19.

By sample fraction, this clonotype is medium-sized. The J gene is TRBJ2-2, the V gene TRBV27; 10 bases align to TRBD1. The V and J ends lost 7 bases and 2 bases, in that order; junction bases with no gene match: 7. Germline CDR1 is MNHEY and CDR2 is SMNVEV (reference sequence). This CDR3 is built from 16 residues. In nucleotides, the CDR3 is TGTGCCAGCAACCGACAGGGGGCGATTAACACCGGGGAGCTGTTTTTT. It translates to CASNRQGAINTGELFF.

This clonotype was counted only a few times. The chain uses TRBV5-1 and TRBJ2-7; TRBD1 agrees at 9 bases. The V segment lost 3 bases and the J segment 2 bases; nucleotides outside the gene matches: 9. The CDR3 covers 16 residues. From germline, CDR1 is SGHRS and CDR2 YFSETQ. The CDR3 region is CASSSGNRGLAYEQYF. The CDR3, as DNA: TGCGCCAGCAGCTCCGGGAACAGGGGGCTTGCCTACGAGCAGTACTTC. The full variable domain, with the rest looked up from reference TRBV5-1 and TRBJ2-7, is KAGVTQTPRYLIKTRGQQVTLSCSPISGHRSVSWYQQTPGQGLQFLFEYFSETQRNKGNFPGRFSGRQFSNSRSEMNVSTLELGDSALYLCASSSGNRGLAYEQYFGPGTRLTVT.

V and J are TRBV7-3 and TRBJ2-1; 8 bases match TRBD2. Losses at the gene ends were 2 bases for V and 5 bases for J; bases not matched to a gene: 5. CDR1 and CDR2 from the germline V gene are SGHTA and FQGTGA. There are 15 residues in the CDR3. CDR3 region: CASSLLAGGHNEQFF. In nucleotides, the CDR3 is TGTGCCAGCAGCTTACTGGCGGGAGGTCACAATGAGCAGTTCTTC.

This clonotype was seen at least ten times. The chain employs TRBV18 and TRBJ2-2; either TRBD1 or TRBD2 may fit D (5 bases each). Germline CDR1 is KGHSH and CDR2 is LQKENI. The CDR3 length is 15 residues. V was shortened by 5 bases and J by 2 bases, with 12 bases between the two germline ends. The CDR3 reads CASSSGAKNTGELFF. Here the CDR3 DNA reads TGTGCCAGCTCATCCGGGGCTAAAAACACCGGGGAGCTGTTTTTT.

Comments on this clonotype: This may come from a read error, since a much larger clone is one base off. The chain carries TRBV10-3 and TRBJ2-4; 8 nucleotides match TRBD1. The CDR3 sequence is 14 residues long. The germline gives CDR1 ENHRY, CDR2 SYGVKD. Here the CDR3 DNA reads TGTGCCATCAGTGGCACAGGGGGAAAAAACATTGAGTACTTC. Its translation is CAISGTGGKNIEYF.

With regard to this clonotype: This may stem from a read error, because a much larger clone lies one nucleotide away. V and J are TRBV11-1 and TRBJ2-1; D is uncertain. The CDR3 spans 12 residues. Germline values: CDR1 SGHAT, CDR2 FQDESV (reference sequence). V lost 4 bases and J lost 8, with 9 bases in between. In DNA, the CDR3 is TGTGCCAGCAGCTCCCCTAACGATGAGCAGTTCTTC. Protein product: CASSSPNDEQFF.

This clonotype was seen once. The chain links TRBV5-1 to TRBJ1-5; the D is unclear. CDR1 and CDR2 (germline): SGHRS, YFSETQ. V lost 4 bases to trimming and J lost 1 base, with 12 bases between them. The CDR3 is 15 residues long. The DNA for the CDR3 is TGCGCCAGCAGCCCCGCGTTCGGGAGCAATCAGCCCCAGCATTTT. Protein product: CASSPAFGSNQPQHF.

This clonotype was counted only a few times. The chain recombines TRBV11-2 with TRBJ2-1; no definite D call. From germline, CDR1 is SGHAT and CDR2 FQNNGV. The CDR3 covers 12 residues. The V end was cut by 2 bases, the J end by 8 bases, with 7 bases between. CDR3 amino acids: CASSLRSYEQFF. CDR3 nucleotides: TGTGCCAGCAGCTTACGATCCTATGAGCAGTTCTTC. Variable domain in full (rest from reference TRBV11-2 and TRBJ2-1): EAGVAQSPRYKIIEKRQSVAFWCNPISGHATLYWYQQILGQGPKLLIQFQNNGVVDDSQLPKDRFSAERLKGVDSTLKIQPAKLEDSAVYLCASSLRSYEQFFGPGTRLTVL.